The 4 T cell receptor beta chains listed next were all sequenced from one sample in a study of cytomegalovirus exposure and HLA in healthy donors. A multiplex PCR was run with 60 Vbeta primers and 13 Jbeta primers. Libraries were prepared by immunoSEQ multiplex PCR; TCRdb keeps only in-frame clonotypes and omits some of them. The sample table includes around 140,000 clones. The sequenced sample was PBMCs. The receptor source for this set is a male donor in good health and CMV-seronegative.

The J gene is TRBJ1-4, the V gene TRBV7-9, with 11 bases identical to TRBD1. Germline CDR1 and CDR2: SEHNR and FQNEAQ (reference sequence). The V gene end was trimmed by 0 bases and the J gene end by 6 bases; junction bases not matched to a gene: 3. The CDR3 has 16 residues. The CDR3 here is CASSLAPGQGDEKLFF. Here the CDR3 DNA reads TGTGCCAGCAGCTTAGCCCCGGGACAGGGGGATGAAAAACTGTTTTTT.

The chain recombines TRBV6-5 with TRBJ2-1, with TRBD1 as a possible D gene (6 bases). Germline CDR1 reads MNHEY; CDR2 reads SVGAGI. The CDR3 runs 14 residues. V was clipped by 6 bases and J by 0 bases, with 9 bases between them. The CDR3: CASSRQASYNEQFF. The CDR3 region has the DNA TGTGCCAGCAGCCGACAGGCCTCCTACAATGAGCAGTTCTTC.

The V gene is TRBV9, the J gene TRBJ1-2; TRBD1 matches at 7 bases. This CDR3 contains 15 residues. The germline gives CDR1 SGDLS, CDR2 YYNGEE. V shed 3 bases, J shed 8 bases, and the junction held 13 bases outside the gene matches. The CDR3 nucleotides are TGTGCCAGCAGCGAAAGGGACAGCAGTTTAGGAGGCTACACCTTC. Translated, it gives CASSERDSSLGGYTF. The full variable domain, in which reference TRBV9 and TRBJ1-2 provide the parts outside the CDR3, is DSGVTQTPKHLITATGQRVTLRCSPRSGDLSVYWYQQSLDQGLQFLIQYYNGEERAKGNILERFSAQQFPDLHSELNLSSLELGDSALYFCASSERDSSLGGYTFGSGTRLTVV.

The chain combines TRBV6-5 with TRBJ2-1; the D gene is possibly TRBD2 (5 bases). V gave up 4 bases and J gave up 10 bases, with 8 bases separating them. The CDR3 is 11 residues long. Germline V gene data show CDR1 as MNHEY and CDR2 as SVGAGI. The CDR3 loop reads CASSFGLEQFF. The DNA of the CDR3 is TGTGCCAGCAGTTTCGGACTCGAGCAGTTCTTC.